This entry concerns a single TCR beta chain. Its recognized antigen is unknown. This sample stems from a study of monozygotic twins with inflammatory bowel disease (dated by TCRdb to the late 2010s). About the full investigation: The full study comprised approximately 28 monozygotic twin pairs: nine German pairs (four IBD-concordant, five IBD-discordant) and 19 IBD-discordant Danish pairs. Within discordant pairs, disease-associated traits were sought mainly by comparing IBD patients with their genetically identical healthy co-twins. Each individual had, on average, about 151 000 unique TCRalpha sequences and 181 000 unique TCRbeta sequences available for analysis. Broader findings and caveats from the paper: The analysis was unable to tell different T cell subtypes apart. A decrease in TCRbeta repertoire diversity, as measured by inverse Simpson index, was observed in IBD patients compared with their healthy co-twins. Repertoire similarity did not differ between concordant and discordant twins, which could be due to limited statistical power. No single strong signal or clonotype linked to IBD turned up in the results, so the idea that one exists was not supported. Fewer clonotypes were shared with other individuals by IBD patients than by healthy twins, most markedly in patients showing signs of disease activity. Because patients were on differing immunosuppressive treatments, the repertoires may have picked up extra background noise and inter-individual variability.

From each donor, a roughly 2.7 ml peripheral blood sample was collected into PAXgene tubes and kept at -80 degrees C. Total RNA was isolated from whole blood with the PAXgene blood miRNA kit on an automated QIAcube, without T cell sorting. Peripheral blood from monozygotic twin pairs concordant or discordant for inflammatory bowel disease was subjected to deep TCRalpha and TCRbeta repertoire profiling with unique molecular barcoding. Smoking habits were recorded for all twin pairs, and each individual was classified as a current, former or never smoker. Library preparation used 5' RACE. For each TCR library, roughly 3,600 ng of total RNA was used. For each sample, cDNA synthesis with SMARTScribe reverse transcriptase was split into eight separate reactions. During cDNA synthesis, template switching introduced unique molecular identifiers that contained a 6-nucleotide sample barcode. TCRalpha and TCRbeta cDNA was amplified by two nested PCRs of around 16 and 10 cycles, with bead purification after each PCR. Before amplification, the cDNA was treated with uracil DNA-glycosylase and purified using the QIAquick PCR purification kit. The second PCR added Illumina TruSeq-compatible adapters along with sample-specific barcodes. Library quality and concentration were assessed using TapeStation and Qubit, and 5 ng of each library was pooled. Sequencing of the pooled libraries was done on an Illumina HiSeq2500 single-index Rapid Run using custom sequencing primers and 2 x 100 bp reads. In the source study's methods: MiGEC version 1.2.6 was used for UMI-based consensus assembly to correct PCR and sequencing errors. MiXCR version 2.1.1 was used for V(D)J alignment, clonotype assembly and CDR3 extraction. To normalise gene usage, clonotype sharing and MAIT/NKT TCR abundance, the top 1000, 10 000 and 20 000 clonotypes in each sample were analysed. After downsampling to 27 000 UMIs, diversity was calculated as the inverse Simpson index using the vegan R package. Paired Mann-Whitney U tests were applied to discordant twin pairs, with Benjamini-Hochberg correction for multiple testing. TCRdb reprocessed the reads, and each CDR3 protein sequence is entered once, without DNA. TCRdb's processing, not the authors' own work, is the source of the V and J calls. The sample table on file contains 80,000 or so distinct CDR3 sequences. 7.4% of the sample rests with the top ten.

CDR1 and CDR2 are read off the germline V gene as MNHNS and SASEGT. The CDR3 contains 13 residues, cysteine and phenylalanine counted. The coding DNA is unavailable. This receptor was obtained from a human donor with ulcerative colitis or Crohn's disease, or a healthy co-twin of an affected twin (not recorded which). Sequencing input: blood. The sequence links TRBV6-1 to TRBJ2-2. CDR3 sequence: CASSRLNPGELFF.